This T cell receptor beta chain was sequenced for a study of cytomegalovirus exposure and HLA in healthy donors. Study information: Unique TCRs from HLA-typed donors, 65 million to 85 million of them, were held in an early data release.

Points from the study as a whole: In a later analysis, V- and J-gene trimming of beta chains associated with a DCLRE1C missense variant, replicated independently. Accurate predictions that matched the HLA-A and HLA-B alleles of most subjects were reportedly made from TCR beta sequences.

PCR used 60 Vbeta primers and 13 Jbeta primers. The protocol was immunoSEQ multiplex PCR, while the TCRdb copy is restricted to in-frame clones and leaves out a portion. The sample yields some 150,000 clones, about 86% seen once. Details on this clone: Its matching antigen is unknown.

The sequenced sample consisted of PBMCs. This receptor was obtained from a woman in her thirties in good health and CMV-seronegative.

This chain's CDR3 is CASSLVYSGYTF. The CDR3 nucleotides are TGTGCCAGCAGCTTAGTCTACAGTGGCTACACCTTC. This chain links TRBV7-9 with TRBJ1-2; unclear D gene. V lost 1 base to trimming and J lost 7 bases, with 7 bases between them. This CDR3 is built from 12 residues. Germline-derived CDR1 and CDR2 are SEHNR and FQNEAQ (reference sequence).